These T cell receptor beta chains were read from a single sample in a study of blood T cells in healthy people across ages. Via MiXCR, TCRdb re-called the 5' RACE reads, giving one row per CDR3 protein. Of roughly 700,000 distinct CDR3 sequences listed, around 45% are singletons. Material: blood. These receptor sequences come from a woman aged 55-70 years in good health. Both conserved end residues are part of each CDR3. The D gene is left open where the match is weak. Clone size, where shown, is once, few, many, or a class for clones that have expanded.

cdr3_aa: CAISGVAETQFF
cdr3_nt: TGTGCCATCAGTGGGGTAGCAGAGACCCAGTTCTTC
d_call: -
clone_size: once
v_call: TRBV10-3
j_call: TRBJ2-1

cdr3_aa: CASSLEGSGSTQYF
cdr3_nt: TGCGCCAGCAGCTTGGAAGGTTCGGGCAGTACGCAGTATTTT
d_call: -
clone_size: -
v_call: TRBV5-1
j_call: TRBJ2-3

cdr3_aa: CASRQTGDQPQHF
cdr3_nt: TGTGCCAGCAGACAAACAGGGGATCAGCCCCAGCATTTT
d_call: TRBD1
clone_size: -
v_call: TRBV25-1
j_call: TRBJ1-5

cdr3_aa: CASSPRGSRVTSTDTQYF
cdr3_nt: TGTGCCAGCAGCCCTCGGGGCTCAAGGGTTACTAGCACAGATACGCAGTATTTT
d_call: -
clone_size: few
v_call: TRBV11-1
j_call: TRBJ2-3

cdr3_aa: CSAGMTGTISGANVLTF
cdr3_nt: TGCAGTGCTGGAATGACAGGGACCATCTCTGGGGCCAACGTCCTGACTTTC
d_call: TRBD1
clone_size: -
v_call: TRBV20-1
j_call: TRBJ2-6

cdr3_aa: CASRTTGSYNEQFF
cdr3_nt: TGTGCCAGCAGGACTACAGGCTCCTACAATGAGCAGTTCTTC
d_call: -
clone_size: -
v_call: TRBV11-2
j_call: TRBJ2-1

cdr3_aa: CASSLERPGGARTGELFF
cdr3_nt: TGTGCCAGCAGCTTAGAGCGGCCGGGGGGGGCTAGGACCGGGGAGCTGTTTTTT
d_call: TRBD2
clone_size: once
v_call: TRBV7-2
j_call: TRBJ2-2

cdr3_aa: CALSAVQETQYF
cdr3_nt: TGCGCTCTTTCAGCGGTACAAGAGACCCAGTACTTC
d_call: -
clone_size: -
v_call: TRBV20-1
j_call: TRBJ2-5

cdr3_aa: CASSPTLQNNEQYF
cdr3_nt: TGTGCCAGCAGCCCAACCTTGCAGAACAATGAGCAGTACTTC
d_call: -
clone_size: -
v_call: TRBV7-9
j_call: TRBJ2-7

cdr3_aa: CSVQRDTSNYGYTF
cdr3_nt: TGCAGCGTTCAGAGGGACACCTCTAACTATGGCTACACCTTC
d_call: -
clone_size: few
v_call: TRBV29-1
j_call: TRBJ1-2

cdr3_aa: CASSSLNGGISPLHF
cdr3_nt: TGTGCCAGCAGTTCGCTCAACGGGGGGATTTCACCCCTCCACTTT
d_call: -
clone_size: few
v_call: TRBV27
j_call: TRBJ1-6